The 23 T cell receptor beta chains in this list originate from one sample, sequenced in a study of molecular identifiers for immune sequencing clone quantification. One entry per CDR3 protein, called by TCRdb with MiXCR from the PCR reads. The table shows fewer than 350,000 distinct CDR3 sequences, with under 25% occurring only once. The sample consisted of naive CD8+ T cells from blood, with Jurkat cell RNA spiked in. The subset: FACS-sorted CD8+CD4-CCR7+CD45RA+ naive T cells. The receptors were gathered from a human donor in good health. Some libraries in this study had Jurkat cell RNA spiked in.

Ten or more counts support this clonotype. This sequence joins TRBV24-1 and TRBJ2-3, with D maybe TRBD2 (6 bases). CDR1 KGHDR and CDR2 SFDVKD come from the germline V gene. V lost 2 bases and J lost 4, with 18 bases in between. CDR3 length: 17 amino acids. In DNA, the CDR3 is TGTGCCACCAGTGATTCGACGGGGGATGGCTTCGCAGATACGCAGTATTTT. This encodes CATSDSTGDGFADTQYF.

As regards this clonotype: The junction shows a germline mismatch at one end, possibly a read error. V gene TRBV5-3 combines with J gene TRBJ2-3; D is unclear. The assigned J gene may be wrong: the sequence end matches TRBJ1-5 better. TRBV5-3 is designated an ORF whose function remains uncertain. The CDR3 is 14 amino acids. The CDR3 coding sequence is TGTGCCAGCAGCTTAACTGACAACACAGATACGCAGCATTTT. It specifies CASSLTDNTDTQHF.

This clonotype turned up a few times. The CDR3 nucleotides read TGCGCCAGCAGCCTAGGGGACTCAAACACAGATACGCAGTATTTT. It specifies CASSLGDSNTDTQYF. The chain recombines TRBV5-1 with TRBJ2-3, with D maybe TRBD2 (6 bases). V dropped 4 bases and J dropped 2 bases, with 14 bases sitting between them. The germline gives CDR1 SGHRS, CDR2 YFSETQ. This CDR3 spans 15 amino acids.

The V and J genes are TRBV4-1 and TRBJ2-5; D might be TRBD1 or TRBD2, each matching 5 bases. The CDR3 consists of 15 residues. CDR1 and CDR2 from the germline V gene are MGHRA and YSYEKL. The V gene lost 3 bases and the J gene lost 1 base, with 12 bases spanning the gap. The CDR3 region is CASSQGPGLQETQYF. The DNA of the CDR3 is TGCGCCAGCAGCCAGGGGCCCGGACTCCAAGAGACCCAGTACTTC.

This clonotype was seen a handful of times. The chain employs TRBV9 and TRBJ2-1; D possibly corresponds to TRBD1 (6 bases). Looked up from germline, CDR1 is SGDLS and CDR2 is YYNGEE. Trimming left V 3 bases short and J 4 bases short, with 11 bases between. This CDR3 spans 14 amino acids. The chain's CDR3 is CASSGTENYNEQFF. Here the CDR3 DNA reads TGTGCCAGCAGCGGGACAGAGAATTACAATGAGCAGTTCTTC.

This clonotype showed up many times. The chain combines TRBV28 with TRBJ2-7; D is perhaps TRBD1 or TRBD2 (6 bases each). V lost 6 bases and J lost 8, with 11 bases in between. CDR1 is MDHEN, CDR2 SYDVKM, per germline. The CDR3 sequence is 11 residues long. The CDR3 region is CASSRGTKQYF. The DNA for the CDR3 is TGTGCCAGCAGCCGGGGGACAAAGCAGTACTTC.

This clonotype was found many times. The chain links TRBV6-6 to TRBJ2-3; no clear D gene. CDR1 is MNHNY, CDR2 SVGAGI, per germline (reference sequence). The V and J ends lost 8 bases and 2 bases respectively, with 8 bases between them. This CDR3 comprises 12 residues. CDR3 loop: CASGNPTDTQYF. DNA of the CDR3: TGTGCCAGCGGTAATCCCACAGATACGCAGTATTTT.

This clonotype was observed a few times. The V call is TRBV19, the J call TRBJ2-4; D unclear. Trimming cost V 0 bases and J 3 bases, with 12 bases left between them. Germline CDR1 and CDR2: LNHDA and SQIVND (reference sequence). The CDR3 is 16 amino acids. CDR3 in amino acids: CASSIDSGVVKNIQYF. The CDR3 DNA reads as TGTGCCAGTAGTATAGATTCTGGGGTGGTCAAAAACATTCAGTACTTC.

Worth noting for this clonotype: A much more abundant neighbour one base away suggests this may be a read error. The V gene is TRBV7-9, the J gene TRBJ1-1, with D possibly being TRBD1 (6 bases). Germline V lookup: CDR1 SEHNR, CDR2 FQNEAQ (reference sequence). The CDR3 has 13 residues. This CDR3 is CASTTGTSTGAFF. CDR3 in DNA: TGTGCCAGCACTACCGGGACATCCACTGGAGCTTTCTTT. Full variable domain (missing parts from reference TRBV7-9 and TRBJ1-1): DTGVSQNPRHKITKRGQNVTFRCDPISEHNRLYWYRQTLGQGPEFLTYFQNEAQLEKSRLLSDRFSAERPKGSFSTLEIQRTEQGDSAMYLCASTTGTSTGAFFGQGTRLTVV.

This clonotype was counted many times. The chain employs TRBV19 and TRBJ2-5, with D unclear. Germline V gene lookup returns CDR1 LNHDA and CDR2 SQIVND (reference sequence). The V and J ends lost 3 bases and 3 bases respectively, with 14 bases between them. The CDR3 extends over 15 amino acids. The CDR3 loop is CASSIWGSPEETQYF. CDR3 coding DNA: TGTGCCAGTAGTATTTGGGGTAGTCCAGAAGAGACCCAGTACTTC.

This clonotype was seen a single time. A much larger clone is a single base away; this may be a read error. The conserved phenylalanine or tryptophan is not found at the CDR3 terminus, so this likely reflects a read error. V and J are TRBV2 and TRBJ2-7; unclear D gene. This CDR3 is 15 amino acids long. CDR1 and CDR2 (germline): SNHLY, FYNNEI. Trimming pared 1 base from V and 2 bases from J, leaving 12 bases between. The CDR3 spells CASSEGPPLTYEQYL. The CDR3, as DNA: TGTGCCAGCAGTGAAGGGCCGCCCCTGACCTACGAGCAGTACCTC.

Note on this clonotype: At one end the junction does not follow the germline gene, possibly because of a read error. The CDR3 here is CASSRTGLGTEAYF. The CDR3 DNA sequence: TGTGCCAGCAGCCGCACAGGGTTAGGCACTGAAGCTTACTTT. The V and J genes are TRBV14 and TRBJ1-1; a possible D gene is TRBD1 (6 bases). The CDR3 totals 14 residues. Germline loops: CDR1 SGHDN, CDR2 FVKESK. Using reference TRBV14 and TRBJ1-1 for the parts outside the CDR3, the full variable domain is EAGVTQFPSHSVIEKGQTVTLRCDPISGHDNLYWYRRVMGKEIKFLLHFVKESKQDESGMPNNRFLAERTGGTYSTLKVQPAELEDSGVYFCASSRTGLGTEAYFGQGTRLTVV.

This clonotype was observed a few times. This chain links TRBV27 with TRBJ2-7; D gene uncertain. Trimming took off 0 bases at V and 3 bases at J, with 15 bases between the two ends. This CDR3 has 16 residues. Germline CDR1 reads MNHEY; CDR2 reads SMNVEV (reference sequence). CDR3 region: CASSLSGPGYNYEQYF. CDR3 DNA: TGTGCCAGCAGTTTATCCGGACCTGGGTATAACTACGAGCAGTACTTC.

This clonotype was seen repeatedly, ten times or more. The rearrangement links TRBV6-6 to TRBJ2-7; TRBD1 is a possible D gene (6 bases). The CDR3 is 16 residues long. The ends were cut back, 0 bases at V and 2 bases at J, with 14 bases in the middle. Germline V gene data show CDR1 as MNHNY and CDR2 as SVGAGI (reference sequence). As DNA, the CDR3 is TGTGCCAGCAGTTACTCCTCCGGGACACTTGCCTACGAGCAGTACTTC. This sequence encodes CASSYSSGTLAYEQYF.

The chain joins TRBV10-3 to TRBJ2-2, with D hard to call. The germline V gene has CDR1 ENHRY and CDR2 SYGVKD. This CDR3 has 12 amino acids. V shed 7 bases and J shed 2 bases, with 5 bases lying between them. The DNA for the CDR3 is TGTGCCATCATGACCAACACCGGGGAGCTGTTTTTT. It codes for CAIMTNTGELFF.

The chain employs TRBV6-6 and TRBJ1-5, with TRBD1 as a possible D gene (5 bases). This CDR3 has 17 amino acids. The V and J ends lost 6 bases and 0 bases respectively, with 18 bases between them. CDR1 and CDR2 from the germline V gene are MNHNY and SVGAGI (reference sequence). The CDR3 is CASSTLEDGASNQPQHF. In DNA form, the CDR3 reads TGTGCCAGCAGCACCCTCGAGGATGGGGCTAGCAATCAGCCCCAGCATTTT.

This clonotype was detected many times. The V and J genes are TRBV9 and TRBJ2-5; TRBD2 matches 11 bases. Per germline, CDR1 SGDLS and CDR2 YYNGEE. The CDR3 covers 15 residues. J was trimmed by 2 bases and V by 0 bases; bases with no gene match: 0. The CDR3 loop reads CASSVGTSGQETQYF. CDR3 sequence (DNA): TGTGCCAGCAGCGTAGGGACTAGCGGGCAAGAGACCCAGTACTTC.

The rearrangement links TRBV7-2 to TRBJ2-7, with D maybe TRBD1 (5 bases). There are 15 residues in the CDR3. V shed 1 base and J shed 4 bases, with 14 bases lying between them. Germline V gene data show CDR1 as SGHTA and CDR2 as FQGNSA. Here the CDR3 reads CASSLGAGKTYEQYF. CDR3 nucleotide sequence: TGTGCCAGCAGCTTAGGGGCAGGGAAAACGTACGAGCAGTACTTC.

This clonotype was detected only a few times. The genes are TRBV7-9 and TRBJ2-5, with 7 bases that match TRBD2. V trimming: 5 bases; J trimming: 3 bases; junction bases outside the gene matches: 3. This CDR3 is built from 13 residues. Germline assignment: CDR1 SEHNR and CDR2 FQNEAQ (reference sequence). CDR3 in amino acids: CASSQGLEETQYF. CDR3 nucleotides: TGTGCCAGCAGCCAAGGACTAGAAGAGACCCAGTACTTC.

To note about this clonotype: A much more abundant neighbour one base away suggests this may be a read error. This chain uses TRBV7-2 with TRBJ2-7; D is perhaps TRBD2 (6 bases). The germline gives CDR1 SGHTA, CDR2 FQGNSA. The CDR3 loop spans 14 amino acids. Trimming shortened V by 1 base and J by 9 bases, and 16 bases separated the two germline ends. CDR3 in amino acids: CASSLGAGWNAQYF. In nucleotides, the CDR3 is TGTGCCAGCAGCTTAGGGGCGGGGTGGAACGCGCAGTACTTC.

V is TRBV27 and J is TRBJ2-7; 11 bases fit TRBD2. Looked up from germline, CDR1 is MNHEY and CDR2 is SMNVEV (reference sequence). The junction had 9 bases not matched to a gene; V was cut back by 3 bases and J by 2 bases. The CDR3 is 17 amino acids. The CDR3 is CASSLLAGGPEAYEQYF. As DNA, the CDR3 is TGTGCCAGCAGTTTGCTAGCGGGAGGACCAGAGGCCTACGAGCAGTACTTC.

V and J are TRBV24-1 and TRBJ2-1; TRBD2 aligns across 7 bases. CDR1 KGHDR and CDR2 SFDVKD come from the germline V gene. This CDR3 comprises 13 residues. J gave up 7 bases and V 4 bases, and 3 bases lay outside the gene matches. CDR3 nucleotides: TGTGCCACCAGTGACCAACTAGCGAATGAGCAGTTCTTC. It yields the protein CATSDQLANEQFF.

Concerning this clonotype: A much larger clone differs from this one at a single base, so this may be a read error. This chain links TRBV7-9 with TRBJ2-4, with D possibly TRBD2 on 5 matching bases. The CDR3 loop spans 17 amino acids. V shed 5 bases and J shed 0 bases, with 17 bases lying between them. Germline V CDR1 and CDR2: SEHNR, FQNEAQ (reference sequence). The CDR3 loop is CASSPRFSALAKNIQYF. The CDR3 DNA follows: TGTGCCAGCAGCCCACGGTTTAGCGCACTAGCCAAAAACATTCAGTACTTC.